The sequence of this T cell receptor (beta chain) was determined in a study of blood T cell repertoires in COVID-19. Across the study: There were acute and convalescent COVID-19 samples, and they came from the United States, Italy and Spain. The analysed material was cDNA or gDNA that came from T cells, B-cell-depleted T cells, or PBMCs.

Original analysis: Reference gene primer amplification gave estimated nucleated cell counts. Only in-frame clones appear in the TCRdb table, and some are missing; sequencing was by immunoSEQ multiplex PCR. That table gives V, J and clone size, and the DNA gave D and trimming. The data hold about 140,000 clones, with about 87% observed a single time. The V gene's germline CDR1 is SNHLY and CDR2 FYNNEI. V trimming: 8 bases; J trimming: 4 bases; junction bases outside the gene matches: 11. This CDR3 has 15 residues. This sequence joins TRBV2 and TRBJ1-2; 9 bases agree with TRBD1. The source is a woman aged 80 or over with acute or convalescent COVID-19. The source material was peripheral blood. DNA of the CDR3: TGTGCCAGCCCGAAGGGACAGGGTGGACGCTATGGCTACACCTTC. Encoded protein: CASPKGQGGRYGYTF.